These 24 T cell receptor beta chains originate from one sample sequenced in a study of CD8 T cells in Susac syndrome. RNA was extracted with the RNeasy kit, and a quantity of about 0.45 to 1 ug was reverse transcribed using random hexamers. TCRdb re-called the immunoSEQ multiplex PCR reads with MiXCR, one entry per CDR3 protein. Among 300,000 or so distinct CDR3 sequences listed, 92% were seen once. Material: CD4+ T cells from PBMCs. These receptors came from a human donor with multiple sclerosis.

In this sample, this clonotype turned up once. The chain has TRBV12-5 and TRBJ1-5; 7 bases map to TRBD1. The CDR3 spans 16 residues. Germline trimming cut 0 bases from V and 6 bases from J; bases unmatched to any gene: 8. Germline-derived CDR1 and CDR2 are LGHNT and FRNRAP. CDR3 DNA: TGTGCTAGTGGTTTGGTACGACAGGGCGGGAGTCAGCCCCAGCATTTT. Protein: CASGLVRQGGSQPQHF. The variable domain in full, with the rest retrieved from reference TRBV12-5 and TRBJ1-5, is DARVTQTPRHKVTEMGQEVTMRCQPILGHNTVFWYRQTMMQGLELLAYFRNRAPLDDSGMPKDRFSAEMPDATLATLKIQPSEPRDSAVYFCASGLVRQGGSQPQHFGDGTRLSIL.

CDR3 amino acids: CARFSTQPQHF. The CDR3 coding sequence is TGTGCCAGGTTTTCAACTCAGCCCCAGCATTTT. This chain uses TRBV27 with TRBJ1-5, with unresolved D. V dropped 9 bases and J dropped 6 bases, with 9 bases sitting between them. CDR1 and CDR2 from the germline V gene are MNHEY and SMNVEV (reference sequence). The CDR3 spans 11 residues.

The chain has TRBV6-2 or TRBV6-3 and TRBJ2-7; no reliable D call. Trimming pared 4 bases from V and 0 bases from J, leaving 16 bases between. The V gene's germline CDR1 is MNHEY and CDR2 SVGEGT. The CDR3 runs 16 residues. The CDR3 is CASSLGPWRSSYEQYF. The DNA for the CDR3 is TGTGCCAGCAGTTTAGGTCCTTGGCGGAGCTCCTACGAGCAGTACTTC.

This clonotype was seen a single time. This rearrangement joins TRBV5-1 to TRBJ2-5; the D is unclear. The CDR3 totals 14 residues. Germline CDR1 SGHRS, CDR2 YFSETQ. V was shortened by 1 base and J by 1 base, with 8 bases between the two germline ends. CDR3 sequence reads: CASSLNGIQETQYF. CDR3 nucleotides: TGCGCCAGCAGCTTGAACGGAATCCAAGAGACCCAGTACTTC.

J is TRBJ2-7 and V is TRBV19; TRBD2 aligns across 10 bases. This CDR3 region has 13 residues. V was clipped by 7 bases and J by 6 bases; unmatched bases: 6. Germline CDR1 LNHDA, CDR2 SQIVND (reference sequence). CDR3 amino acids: CASMASGRFEQYF. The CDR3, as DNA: TGTGCCAGTATGGCTAGCGGGAGATTCGAGCAGTACTTC.

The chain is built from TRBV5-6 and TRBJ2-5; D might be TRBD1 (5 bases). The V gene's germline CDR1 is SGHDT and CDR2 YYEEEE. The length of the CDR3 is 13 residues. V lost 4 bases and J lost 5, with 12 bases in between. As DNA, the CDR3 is TGTGCCAGCAGCGGTCGACAGCTCGAGACCCAGTACTTC. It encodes CASSGRQLETQYF.

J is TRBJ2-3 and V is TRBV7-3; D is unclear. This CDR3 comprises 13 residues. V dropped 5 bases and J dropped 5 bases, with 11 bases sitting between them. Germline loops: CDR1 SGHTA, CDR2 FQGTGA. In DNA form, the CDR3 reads TGTGCCAGCAGCCCCCCCGTAGGAGATACGCAGTATTTT. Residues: CASSPPVGDTQYF.

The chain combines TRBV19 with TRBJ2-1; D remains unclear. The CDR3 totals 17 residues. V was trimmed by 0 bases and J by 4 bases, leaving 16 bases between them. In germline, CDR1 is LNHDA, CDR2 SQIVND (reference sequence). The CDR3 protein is CASSIDPRPRSYNEQFF. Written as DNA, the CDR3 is TGTGCCAGTAGTATAGATCCTCGACCGCGATCGTACAATGAGCAGTTCTTC.

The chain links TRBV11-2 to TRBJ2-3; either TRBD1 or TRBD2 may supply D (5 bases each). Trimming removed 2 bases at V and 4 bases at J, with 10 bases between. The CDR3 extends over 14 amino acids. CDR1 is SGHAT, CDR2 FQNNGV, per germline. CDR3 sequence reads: CASSLRDPADTQYF. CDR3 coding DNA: TGTGCCAGCAGCTTAAGGGACCCCGCAGATACGCAGTATTTT.

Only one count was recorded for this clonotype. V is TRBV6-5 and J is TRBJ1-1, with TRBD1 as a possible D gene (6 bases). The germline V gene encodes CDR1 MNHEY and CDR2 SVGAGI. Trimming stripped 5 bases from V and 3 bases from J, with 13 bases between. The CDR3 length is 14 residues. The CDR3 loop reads CASSARQVDTEAFF. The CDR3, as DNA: TGTGCCAGCAGTGCCCGACAGGTGGACACTGAAGCTTTCTTT.

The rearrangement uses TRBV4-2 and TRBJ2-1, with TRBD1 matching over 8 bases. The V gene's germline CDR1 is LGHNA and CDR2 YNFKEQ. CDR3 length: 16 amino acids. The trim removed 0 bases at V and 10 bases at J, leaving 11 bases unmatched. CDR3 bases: TGTGCCAGCAGCCAAGAAGAGGCAGGGGGCGTAAGGGAGCAGTTCTTC. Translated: CASSQEEAGGVREQFF.

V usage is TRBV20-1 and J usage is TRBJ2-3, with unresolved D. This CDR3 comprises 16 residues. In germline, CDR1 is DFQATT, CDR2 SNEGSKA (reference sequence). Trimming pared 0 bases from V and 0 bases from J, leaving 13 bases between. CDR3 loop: CSARDPRGPSTDTQYF. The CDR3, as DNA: TGCAGTGCTAGAGATCCTCGCGGACCTAGCACAGATACGCAGTATTTT.

The CDR3: CASSKFRTDYGYTF. CDR3 sequence (DNA): TGTGCCAGCAGCAAGTTCCGGACAGACTATGGCTACACCTTC. The rearrangement links TRBV21-1 to TRBJ1-2; the table assigns TRBD1, which was not confirmed against the DNA. TRBV21-1 is marked as a pseudogene. This CDR3 has 14 amino acids.

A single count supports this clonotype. The CDR3 bases are TGTGCCAGCAGCCCCGGGACAGACAATCAGCCCCAGCATTTT. This gives the protein CASSPGTDNQPQHF. The J gene is TRBJ1-5, the V gene TRBV9; TRBD1 aligns across 7 bases. In germline, CDR1 is SGDLS, CDR2 YYNGEE. Losses at the gene ends were 4 bases for V and 3 bases for J; bases not matched to a gene: 4. The CDR3 length is 14 residues.

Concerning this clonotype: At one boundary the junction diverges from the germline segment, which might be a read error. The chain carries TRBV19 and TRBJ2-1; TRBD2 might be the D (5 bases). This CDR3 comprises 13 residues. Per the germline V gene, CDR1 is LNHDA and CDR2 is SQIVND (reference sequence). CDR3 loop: CASSMDFYTEQFF. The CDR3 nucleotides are TGTGCCAGTAGTATGGACTTCTACACTGAGCAGTTCTTC.

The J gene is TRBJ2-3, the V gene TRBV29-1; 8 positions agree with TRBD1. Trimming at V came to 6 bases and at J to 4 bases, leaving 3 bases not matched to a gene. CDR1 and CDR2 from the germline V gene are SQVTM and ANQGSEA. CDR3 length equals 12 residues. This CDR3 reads CSVRQGPDTQYF. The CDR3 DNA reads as TGCAGCGTACGACAGGGGCCAGATACGCAGTATTTT.

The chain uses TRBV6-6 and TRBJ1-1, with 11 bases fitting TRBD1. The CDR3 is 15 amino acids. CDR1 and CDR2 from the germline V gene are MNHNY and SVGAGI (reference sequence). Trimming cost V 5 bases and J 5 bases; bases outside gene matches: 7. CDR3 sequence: CASSRTGGIGTEAFF. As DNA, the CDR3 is TGTGCCAGCAGTCGGACAGGGGGCATTGGGACTGAAGCTTTCTTT.

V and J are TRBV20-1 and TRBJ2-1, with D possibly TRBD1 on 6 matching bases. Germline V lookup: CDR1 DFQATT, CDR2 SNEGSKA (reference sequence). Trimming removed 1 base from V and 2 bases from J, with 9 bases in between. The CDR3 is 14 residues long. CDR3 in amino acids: CSARGTVAYNEQFF. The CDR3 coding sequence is TGCAGTGCTAGAGGGACAGTAGCCTACAATGAGCAGTTCTTC.

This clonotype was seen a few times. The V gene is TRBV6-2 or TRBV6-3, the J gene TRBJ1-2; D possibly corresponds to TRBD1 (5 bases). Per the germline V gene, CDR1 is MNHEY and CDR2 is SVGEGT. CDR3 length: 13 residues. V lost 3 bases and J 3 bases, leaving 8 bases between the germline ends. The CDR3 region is CASSYGGDYGYTF. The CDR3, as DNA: TGTGCCAGCAGTTATGGAGGGGACTATGGCTACACCTTC.

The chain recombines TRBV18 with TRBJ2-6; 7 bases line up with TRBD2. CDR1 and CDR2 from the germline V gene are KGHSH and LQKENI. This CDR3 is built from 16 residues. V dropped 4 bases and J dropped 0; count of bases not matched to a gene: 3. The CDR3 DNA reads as TGTGCCAGCTCACGGTCGGGGGGCTCTGGGGCCAACGTCCTGACTTTC. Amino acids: CASSRSGGSGANVLTF.

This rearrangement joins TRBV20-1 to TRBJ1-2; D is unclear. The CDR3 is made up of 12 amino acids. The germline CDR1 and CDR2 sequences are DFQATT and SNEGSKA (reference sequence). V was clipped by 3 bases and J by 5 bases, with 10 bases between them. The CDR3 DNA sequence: TGCAGTGCTAGCCCCACCCGATATGGCTACACCTTC. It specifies CSASPTRYGYTF.

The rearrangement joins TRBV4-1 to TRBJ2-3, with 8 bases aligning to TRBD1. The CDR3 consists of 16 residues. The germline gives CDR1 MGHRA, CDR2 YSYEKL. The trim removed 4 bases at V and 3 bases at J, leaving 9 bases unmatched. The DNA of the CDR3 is TGCGCCAGCAGCCTAGATCGGACAGGGATAACAGATACGCAGTATTTT. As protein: CASSLDRTGITDTQYF.

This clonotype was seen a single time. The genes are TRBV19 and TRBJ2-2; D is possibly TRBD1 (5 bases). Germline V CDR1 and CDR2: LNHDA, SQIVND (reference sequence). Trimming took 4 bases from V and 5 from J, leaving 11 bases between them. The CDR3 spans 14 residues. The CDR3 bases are TGTGCCAGTAGTACCGGACAAATGACCGGGGAGCTGTTTTTT. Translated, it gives CASSTGQMTGELFF.

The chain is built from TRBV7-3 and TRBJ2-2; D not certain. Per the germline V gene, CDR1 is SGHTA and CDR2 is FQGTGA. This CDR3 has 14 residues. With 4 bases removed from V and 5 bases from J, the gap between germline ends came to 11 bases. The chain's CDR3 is CASSSGLMTGELFF. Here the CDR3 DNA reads TGTGCCAGCAGCTCCGGTTTGATGACCGGGGAGCTGTTTTTT.